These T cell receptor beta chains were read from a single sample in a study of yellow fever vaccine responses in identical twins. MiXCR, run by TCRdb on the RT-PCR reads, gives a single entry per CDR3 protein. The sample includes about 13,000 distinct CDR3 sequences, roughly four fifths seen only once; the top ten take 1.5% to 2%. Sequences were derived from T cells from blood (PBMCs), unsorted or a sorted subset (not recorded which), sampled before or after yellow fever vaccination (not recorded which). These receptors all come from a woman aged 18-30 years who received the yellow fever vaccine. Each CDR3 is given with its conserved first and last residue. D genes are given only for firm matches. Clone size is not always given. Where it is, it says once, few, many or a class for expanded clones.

CDR3 protein: CASSPPVGNTGELFF
CDR3 DNA: TGTGCCAGCAGCCCCCCGGTGGGGAACACCGGGGAGCTGTTTTTT
clone size: -
J gene: TRBJ2-2
V gene: TRBV5-4
D gene: -

CDR3 protein: CASSFGGSPLHF
CDR3 DNA: TGTGCCAGCAGCTTCGGCGGGTCACCCCTCCACTTT
clone size: once
J gene: TRBJ1-6
V gene: TRBV6-2/TRBV6-3
D gene: -

CDR3 protein: CASSYRDGERAFF
CDR3 DNA: TGCGCCAGCAGCTACCGGGACGGAGAACGTGCTTTCTTT
clone size: few
J gene: TRBJ1-1
V gene: TRBV5-1
D gene: -

CDR3 protein: CASSSLGTANSPLHF
CDR3 DNA: TGCGCCAGCAGCTCCCTCGGGACGGCGAATTCACCCCTCCACTTT
clone size: -
J gene: TRBJ1-6
V gene: TRBV5-1
D gene: -

CDR3 protein: CSVEGMNTEAFF
CDR3 DNA: TGCAGCGTTGAAGGGATGAACACTGAAGCTTTCTTT
clone size: -
J gene: TRBJ1-1
V gene: TRBV29-1
D gene: -

CDR3 protein: CASSLKGSGTNEQYF
CDR3 DNA: TGTGCCAGCAGCCTAAAGGGTAGCGGGACAAACGAGCAGTACTTC
clone size: -
J gene: TRBJ2-7
V gene: TRBV4-2
D gene: TRBD2

CDR3 protein: CASSPTPGSTNEKLFF
CDR3 DNA: TGTGCCAGCTCACCGACCCCAGGGAGCACTAATGAAAAACTGTTTTTT
clone size: -
J gene: TRBJ1-4
V gene: TRBV18
D gene: -

CDR3 protein: CASSGGSKSSGNTIYF
CDR3 DNA: TGTGCCAGCAGCGGCGGTTCTAAGAGCTCTGGAAACACCATATATTTT
clone size: -
J gene: TRBJ1-3
V gene: TRBV7-9
D gene: -

CDR3 protein: CSVRTLSLGTQYF
CDR3 DNA: TGCAGCGTTCGGACCCTCTCGCTGGGTACGCAGTATTTT
clone size: -
J gene: TRBJ2-3
V gene: TRBV29-1
D gene: -

CDR3 protein: CASRDSLSYEQYF
CDR3 DNA: TGTGCCAGTCGGGACAGCCTCTCCTACGAGCAGTACTTC
clone size: -
J gene: TRBJ2-7
V gene: TRBV19
D gene: TRBD1

CDR3 protein: CSVRSGGLLEQFF
CDR3 DNA: TGCAGCGTTAGGTCGGGAGGGCTTCTTGAGCAGTTCTTC
clone size: once
J gene: TRBJ2-1
V gene: TRBV29-1
D gene: TRBD2

CDR3 protein: CASSQESGKYYEQYF
CDR3 DNA: TGTGCCAGCAGCCAAGAATCAGGCAAATACTACGAGCAGTACTTC
clone size: -
J gene: TRBJ2-7
V gene: TRBV3-1
D gene: -

CDR3 protein: CASSIGSYNEQFF
CDR3 DNA: TGTGCCAGTAGTATAGGGTCCTACAATGAGCAGTTCTTC
clone size: once
J gene: TRBJ2-1
V gene: TRBV19
D gene: -

CDR3 protein: CASSWTRGDTQYF
CDR3 DNA: TGTGCCAGCAGCTGGACCCGGGGAGATACGCAGTATTTT
clone size: -
J gene: TRBJ2-3
V gene: TRBV11-1
D gene: -

CDR3 protein: CASFPRGCYEQYF
CDR3 DNA: TGTGCCAGCTTCCCCAGGGGGTGCTACGAGCAGTACTTC
clone size: once
J gene: TRBJ2-7
V gene: TRBV12-3/TRBV12-4
D gene: TRBD1

CDR3 protein: CATDRSGTGVNNEQFF
CDR3 DNA: TGTGCCACCGATAGATCCGGGACAGGGGTTAACAATGAGCAGTTCTTC
clone size: -
J gene: TRBJ2-1
V gene: TRBV2
D gene: TRBD1

CDR3 protein: CASSRLGSSYEQYF
CDR3 DNA: TGTGCCAGCAGCCGACTAGGGAGCTCCTACGAGCAGTACTTC
clone size: once
J gene: TRBJ2-7
V gene: TRBV12-3/TRBV12-4
D gene: -

CDR3 protein: CASSVDPGLNADTQYF
CDR3 DNA: TGTGCCAGCAGCGTAGATCCTGGGCTAAATGCAGATACGCAGTATTTT
clone size: -
J gene: TRBJ2-3
V gene: TRBV9
D gene: -

CDR3 protein: CSVEDQKETYEQYF
CDR3 DNA: TGCAGCGTTGAAGATCAGAAAGAGACCTACGAGCAGTACTTC
clone size: -
J gene: TRBJ2-7
V gene: TRBV29-1
D gene: -

CDR3 protein: CASSPYGEQFF
CDR3 DNA: TGTGCCAGCAGTCCATATGGTGAGCAGTTCTTC
clone size: -
J gene: TRBJ2-1
V gene: TRBV7-9
D gene: -

CDR3 protein: CASRTGTGRNQPQHF
CDR3 DNA: TGCGCCAGCAGAACCGGGACAGGACGCAATCAGCCCCAGCATTTT
clone size: -
J gene: TRBJ1-5
V gene: TRBV10-1
D gene: TRBD1

CDR3 protein: CASSGRFYEQYF
CDR3 DNA: TGTGCCAGCAGCGGCAGGTTCTACGAGCAGTACTTC
clone size: once
J gene: TRBJ2-7
V gene: TRBV14
D gene: -

CDR3 protein: CASSAAPGTLNEQFF
CDR3 DNA: TGTGCCAGCAGCGCGGCTCCCGGGACACTCAATGAGCAGTTCTTC
clone size: -
J gene: TRBJ2-1
V gene: TRBV11-2
D gene: -

CDR3 protein: CSVADPRQLEAFF
CDR3 DNA: TGCAGCGTCGCCGACCCCCGACAGCTTGAAGCTTTCTTT
clone size: -
J gene: TRBJ1-1
V gene: TRBV29-1
D gene: -

CDR3 protein: CATSSNRGLSYEQYF
CDR3 DNA: TGTGCCACCAGCAGCAACAGGGGGCTGTCCTACGAGCAGTACTTC
clone size: -
J gene: TRBJ2-7
V gene: TRBV15
D gene: TRBD1

CDR3 protein: CATSEFRTGATDTQYF
CDR3 DNA: TGTGCCACCAGTGAATTCAGGACAGGGGCCACAGATACGCAGTATTTT
clone size: -
J gene: TRBJ2-3
V gene: TRBV24-1
D gene: TRBD1

CDR3 protein: CASSYQSGALLYEQFF
CDR3 DNA: TGTGCCAGCAGCTACCAATCGGGGGCCCTACTCTATGAGCAGTTCTTC
clone size: few
J gene: TRBJ2-1
V gene: TRBV6-5
D gene: -

CDR3 protein: CASSLSPGTEQETQYF
CDR3 DNA: TGTGCCAGCAGCTTAAGTCCCGGGACAGAACAAGAGACCCAGTACTTC
clone size: -
J gene: TRBJ2-5
V gene: TRBV13
D gene: TRBD1

CDR3 protein: CASRGLAGGPDEQFF
CDR3 DNA: TGTGCCAGCAGGGGACTAGCGGGGGGGCCCGATGAGCAGTTCTTC
clone size: -
J gene: TRBJ2-1
V gene: TRBV6-4
D gene: TRBD2

CDR3 protein: CASSIGTATYEQYF
CDR3 DNA: TGTGCCAGCAGCATCGGGACGGCCACCTACGAGCAGTACTTC
clone size: -
J gene: TRBJ2-7
V gene: TRBV5-6
D gene: -

CDR3 protein: CSVDFPGYEGETQYF
CDR3 DNA: TGCAGCGTTGATTTCCCAGGGTATGAGGGAGAGACCCAGTACTTC
clone size: -
J gene: TRBJ2-5
V gene: TRBV29-1
D gene: -

CDR3 protein: CASGLSGYTF
CDR3 DNA: TGTGCCAGCGGGCTTTCTGGCTACACCTTC
clone size: -
J gene: TRBJ1-2
V gene: TRBV13
D gene: -

CDR3 protein: CASSLGDSGQGRELFF
CDR3 DNA: TGCGCCAGCAGCTTGGGAGATAGCGGGCAAGGCAGGGAGCTGTTTTTT
clone size: -
J gene: TRBJ2-2
V gene: TRBV5-1
D gene: TRBD2

CDR3 protein: CSAPPGIAYNEQFF
CDR3 DNA: TGCAGTGCTCCGCCGGGAATAGCATACAATGAGCAGTTCTTC
clone size: -
J gene: TRBJ2-1
V gene: TRBV20-1
D gene: -

CDR3 protein: CASSFDQETQYF
CDR3 DNA: TGTGCCAGCAGCTTTGACCAAGAGACCCAGTACTTC
clone size: few
J gene: TRBJ2-5
V gene: TRBV11-2
D gene: -

CDR3 protein: CASKAPPSYEQYF
CDR3 DNA: TGTGCCAGCAAGGCCCCTCCCTCCTACGAGCAGTACTTC
clone size: -
J gene: TRBJ2-7
V gene: TRBV2
D gene: -

CDR3 protein: CSAQAATDTQYF
CDR3 DNA: TGCAGCGCCCAAGCGGCCACAGATACGCAGTATTTT
clone size: -
J gene: TRBJ2-3
V gene: TRBV29-1
D gene: -

CDR3 protein: CSASSNIGELFF
CDR3 DNA: TGCAGTGCTAGCAGTAACATCGGGGAGCTGTTTTTT
clone size: -
J gene: TRBJ2-2
V gene: TRBV20-1
D gene: -

CDR3 protein: CASSPPDRPHSEAFF
CDR3 DNA: TGCGCCAGCAGCCCTCCGGACAGACCCCATTCTGAAGCTTTCTTT
clone size: few
J gene: TRBJ1-1
V gene: TRBV5-1
D gene: -

CDR3 protein: CASSQGLSYEQYF
CDR3 DNA: TGCGCCAGCAGCCAAGGGCTATCCTACGAGCAGTACTTC
clone size: -
J gene: TRBJ2-7
V gene: TRBV4-3
D gene: -

CDR3 protein: CASSISPSSGPYNEQFF
CDR3 DNA: TGTGCCAGTAGTATAAGCCCCTCCAGCGGCCCCTACAATGAGCAGTTCTTC
clone size: -
J gene: TRBJ2-1
V gene: TRBV19
D gene: -

CDR3 protein: CASSSGGEQFF
CDR3 DNA: TGTGCCAGCAGCTCGGGAGGTGAGCAGTTCTTC
clone size: -
J gene: TRBJ2-1
V gene: TRBV5-4
D gene: TRBD2

CDR3 protein: CASSQALTGTNEKLFF
CDR3 DNA: TGCGCCAGCAGCCAAGCCCTGACAGGAACAAATGAAAAACTGTTTTTT
clone size: -
J gene: TRBJ1-4
V gene: TRBV4-3
D gene: -

CDR3 protein: CASSTRGRRETQYF
CDR3 DNA: TGTGCCAGCAGTACAAGGGGGCGCCGAGAGACCCAGTACTTC
clone size: -
J gene: TRBJ2-5
V gene: TRBV12-3/TRBV12-4
D gene: TRBD1

CDR3 protein: CASRPLLDRNNEQFF
CDR3 DNA: TGTGCCAGCAGACCGCTTCTTGACAGAAACAATGAGCAGTTCTTC
clone size: large
J gene: TRBJ2-1
V gene: TRBV27
D gene: -

CDR3 protein: CSARQGSMNTEAFF
CDR3 DNA: TGCAGTGCCCGACAGGGGTCCATGAACACTGAAGCTTTCTTT
clone size: once
J gene: TRBJ1-1
V gene: TRBV20-1
D gene: TRBD1

CDR3 protein: CASTSAGRRETQYF
CDR3 DNA: TGTGCCAGCACCTCTGCGGGACGTCGGGAGACCCAGTACTTC
clone size: once
J gene: TRBJ2-5
V gene: TRBV28
D gene: -

CDR3 protein: CASSFIPGNEQFF
CDR3 DNA: TGTGCTAGCAGCTTCATCCCTGGCAATGAGCAGTTCTTC
clone size: -
J gene: TRBJ2-1
V gene: TRBV7-7
D gene: -

CDR3 protein: CSVRDRGYSYEQYF
CDR3 DNA: TGCAGCGTGCGGGACAGGGGCTACTCCTACGAGCAGTACTTC
clone size: -
J gene: TRBJ2-7
V gene: TRBV29-1
D gene: TRBD1

CDR3 protein: CASSEASATQYF
CDR3 DNA: TGTGCCAGCAGTGAAGCGTCAGCTACGCAGTATTTT
clone size: -
J gene: TRBJ2-3
V gene: TRBV2
D gene: -